Below are 23 T cell receptor beta chains sequenced from a single sample in a study of memory B cells and T cells in multiple sclerosis. CFSE-dim autoproliferating and CFSE-high non-proliferating T cells from unstimulated culture were sequenced separately. Replicate wells were pooled after approximately seven days of stimulus-free culture of 5x10^7 CFSE-labeled PBMCs. Their recognized antigens are unknown. Using immunoSEQ multiplex PCR, the repertoire was profiled, and TCRdb retains in-frame clones only, with some absent. The table lists about 46,000 clones, around 80% of them singletons, with 1% to 1.3% in the top ten. Material: PBMCs from blood kept in culture. The source is a human donor with multiple sclerosis.

This chain links TRBV18 with TRBJ1-2, with 9 bases lining up with TRBD1. The length of the CDR3 is 13 residues. J gave up 3 bases and V 8 bases, and 4 bases lay outside the gene matches. Germline V gives CDR1 KGHSH, CDR2 LQKENI. In DNA, the CDR3 is TGTGCCAGCGAACAGGGGGCATACTATGGCTACACCTTC. Residues: CASEQGAYYGYTF.

This chain connects TRBV25-1 to TRBJ1-4; weak D call: TRBD1 (6 bases). Trimming removed 3 bases from V and 7 bases from J, with 12 bases in between. The germline V gene has CDR1 MGHDK and CDR2 SYGVNS. The CDR3 spans 14 residues. The CDR3 here is CASSELGAGEKLFF. The CDR3 bases are TGTGCCAGCAGTGAGTTGGGGGCCGGTGAAAAACTGTTTTTT.

This rearrangement joins TRBV19 to TRBJ1-6; 10 bases map to TRBD1. Trimming at V came to 6 bases and at J to 10 bases, leaving 6 bases not matched to a gene. Germline lookup yields CDR1 LNHDA and CDR2 SQIVND (reference sequence). CDR3 length: 14 residues. This CDR3 reads CASRGTGERSPLHF. In nucleotides, the CDR3 is TGTGCCAGTAGGGGGACAGGGGAACGGTCACCCCTCCACTTT.

This rearrangement joins TRBV6-1 to TRBJ2-7; 7 bases are a match to TRBD1. J gave up 1 base and V 6 bases, and 9 bases lay outside the gene matches. The CDR3 sequence is 15 residues long. CDR1 and CDR2 from the germline V gene are MNHNS and SASEGT. CDR3 loop: CASRRQGSGSYEQYF. Here the CDR3 DNA reads TGTGCCAGCAGGCGACAGGGTTCCGGATCCTACGAGCAGTACTTC.

The chain combines TRBV5-1 with TRBJ2-3; perhaps TRBD1 as D (6 bases). This CDR3 comprises 17 residues. The germline CDR1 and CDR2 sequences are SGHRS and YFSETQ. V lost 4 bases and J lost 1, with 19 bases in between. DNA of the CDR3: TGCGCCAGCAGCCTAGGACAGATTAGCTCGGGCACAGATACGCAGTATTTT. It translates to CASSLGQISSGTDTQYF.

The chain employs TRBV7-6 and TRBJ2-5, with 11 bases matching TRBD1. Germline CDR1 reads SGHVS; CDR2 reads FNYEAQ. CDR3 length: 15 residues. V lost 4 bases and J lost 7; bases outside the gene matches: 8. CDR3: CASSSPGGQGVTQYF. For the CDR3, the DNA is TGTGCCAGCAGCTCTCCCGGGGGACAGGGGGTGACCCAGTACTTC.

This clone was seen a few times. V is TRBV4-1 and J is TRBJ2-7; 9 bases match TRBD1. The CDR3 is made up of 16 amino acids. Per the germline V gene, CDR1 is MGHRA and CDR2 is YSYEKL. The junction had 9 bases not matched to a gene; V was cut back by 4 bases and J by 2 bases. CDR3 sequence: CASSPQPGQGAYEQYF. Here the CDR3 DNA reads TGCGCCAGCAGCCCACAACCGGGACAGGGAGCCTACGAGCAGTACTTC.

The rearrangement joins TRBV7-9 to TRBJ1-2, with D perhaps TRBD1 (5 bases). This CDR3 has 14 residues. Between the trimmed V and J ends, which lost 3 bases and 7 bases, there was a span of 15 bases. Per the germline V gene, CDR1 is SEHNR and CDR2 is FQNEAQ (reference sequence). CDR3 bases: TGTGCCAGCAGCTTTGGCAGGGAAGGAGGTGGCTACACCTTC. It is translated as CASSFGREGGGYTF.

The V call is TRBV11-2, the J call TRBJ2-1; 8 bases line up with TRBD2. CDR3 size: 16 residues. V trimming: 5 bases; J trimming: 4 bases; junction bases outside the gene matches: 10. Germline CDR1 is SGHAT and CDR2 is FQNNGV. This CDR3 is CASSPLRLAGYNEQFF. As DNA, the CDR3 is TGTGCCAGCAGCCCCCTGCGGCTAGCGGGTTACAATGAGCAGTTCTTC.

This clone was recorded only once. This sequence joins TRBV10-3 and TRBJ2-7; 9 bases agree with TRBD1. Germline CDR1 is ENHRY and CDR2 is SYGVKD. The CDR3 spans 14 residues. Germline trimming cut 2 bases from V and 7 bases from J; bases unmatched to any gene: 6. CDR3 loop: CAISETGGFEEQYF. CDR3 bases: TGTGCCATCAGTGAGACAGGGGGCTTCGAGGAGCAGTACTTC.

The CDR3 protein is CASSREATENEKLFF. CDR3 DNA sequence: TGTGCCAGCAGCCGGGAGGCCACAGAAAATGAAAAACTGTTTTTT. The chain carries TRBV14 and TRBJ1-4, with D uncertain. CDR1 SGHDN and CDR2 FVKESK come from the germline V gene. V dropped 4 bases and J dropped 5 bases, with 14 bases sitting between them. The CDR3 is 15 residues long. Filled out from reference TRBV14 and TRBJ1-4, the complete variable domain reads EAGVTQFPSHSVIEKGQTVTLRCDPISGHDNLYWYRRVMGKEIKFLLHFVKESKQDESGMPNNRFLAERTGGTYSTLKVQPAELEDSGVYFCASSREATENEKLFFGSGTQLSVL.

Worth noting for this clone: The junction and the germline gene differ at one end; a read error may be behind it. The J gene is TRBJ2-1, the V gene TRBV6-9, with 11 bases identical to TRBD1. This CDR3 contains 16 residues. Per the germline V gene, CDR1 is MNHGY and CDR2 is SVAAGI. In DNA, the CDR3 is TGTGCCATCAGTGGCGGGGACAGGGGGAATTCGGATGAGCAGTTCTTC. This sequence encodes CAISGGDRGNSDEQFF.

V usage is TRBV6-6 and J usage is TRBJ2-5; 10 positions match TRBD2. The germline CDR1 and CDR2 sequences are MNHNY and SVGAGI (reference sequence). The CDR3 consists of 15 residues. V was pared by 6 bases and J by 2 bases, with 6 bases of the junction left unmatched. The CDR3: CASSPTAGGQETQYF. DNA of the CDR3: TGTGCCAGCAGCCCTACAGCGGGGGGGCAAGAGACCCAGTACTTC.

This rearrangement joins TRBV29-1 to TRBJ2-2, with 14 bases aligning to TRBD2. V lost 4 bases to trimming and J lost 7 bases; unmatched junction nucleotides: 2. Germline V gives CDR1 SQVTM, CDR2 ANQGSEA. The CDR3 consists of 14 residues. The CDR3 region is CSVGLAGGIGELFF. CDR3 DNA: TGCAGCGTTGGACTAGCGGGGGGGATCGGGGAGCTGTTTTTT.

This clone was seen more than once but under ten times. Other DNA variants within this sample encode the same CDR3. The chain is built from TRBV19 and TRBJ1-1; possible D gene TRBD1, 5 bases. Germline V gene sequence: CDR1 LNHDA, CDR2 SQIVND (reference sequence). This CDR3 spans 14 amino acids. Trimming took 4 bases from V and 1 from J, leaving 10 bases between them. The CDR3 DNA sequence: TGTGCCAGTAGTAGGGGGGGAGAGAACACTGAAGCTTTCTTT. Its protein is CASSRGGENTEAFF.

The rearrangement joins TRBV4-3 to TRBJ1-1, with D possibly being TRBD1 (5 bases). The CDR3 covers 16 residues. From germline, CDR1 is LGHNA and CDR2 YSLEER. Trimming removed 0 bases at V and 11 bases at J, with 22 bases between. The CDR3 nucleotides are TGCGCCAGCAGCCAAGATGGGAGAGGGACGCTTAGAGACGCTTTCTTT. This codes for CASSQDGRGTLRDAFF.

The V call is TRBV30, the J call TRBJ1-2, with D unresolved. In germline, CDR1 is GTSNPN, CDR2 SVGIG (reference sequence). This CDR3 has 9 residues. The ends were cut back, 7 bases at V and 3 bases at J, with 3 bases in the middle. The CDR3 region has the DNA TGTGCCTCGGACTATGGCTACACCTTC. Protein: CASDYGYTF.

The chain employs TRBV7-2 and TRBJ1-2; 8 nucleotides line up with TRBD1. The trim removed 5 bases at V and 4 bases at J, leaving 6 bases unmatched. CDR3 length: 14 amino acids. The germline V gene encodes CDR1 SGHTA and CDR2 FQGNSA. For the CDR3, the DNA is TGTGCCAGCAGCCGCATACAGGGGGGCTATGGCTACACCTTC. This codes for CASSRIQGGYGYTF.

The chain recombines TRBV28 with TRBJ1-4; 8 nucleotides agree with TRBD1. Unmatched junction bases numbered 13, after V lost 5 bases and J lost 8 bases. Germline V CDR1 and CDR2: MDHEN, SYDVKM. The CDR3 totals 16 residues. This CDR3 reads CASSLFGQGKEEKLFF. The CDR3 nucleotides are TGTGCCAGCAGTCTATTTGGACAGGGAAAGGAAGAAAAACTGTTTTTT.

The chain uses TRBV10-3 and TRBJ2-2, with 8 nucleotides matching TRBD2. J gave up 4 bases and V 10 bases, and 8 bases lay outside the gene matches. Looked up from germline, CDR1 is ENHRY and CDR2 is SYGVKD. The CDR3 contains 14 residues. The CDR3 DNA reads as TGTGCCACCAGGACTAGCATATCCACCGGGGAGCTGTTTTTT. As protein: CATRTSISTGELFF.

J is TRBJ2-3 and V is TRBV27; possible D gene TRBD2, 6 bases. CDR1 is MNHEY, CDR2 SMNVEV, per germline (reference sequence). The CDR3 is 15 residues long. Between the trimmed V and J ends, which lost 5 bases and 3 bases, there was a span of 15 bases. In nucleotides, the CDR3 is TGTGCCAGCAGTCGTCCTGTAGGAGGGACAGATACGCAGTATTTT. It is translated as CASSRPVGGTDTQYF.

The chain couples TRBV27 to TRBJ1-1; tentatively, D is TRBD1 (5 bases). Germline V gene sequence: CDR1 MNHEY, CDR2 SMNVEV (reference sequence). This CDR3 is built from 15 residues. Trimming stripped 5 bases from V and 4 bases from J, with 17 bases between. DNA for the CDR3: TGTGCCAGCAGTCCGATCCGGACCAGGGTCACTGAAGCTTTCTTT. It encodes CASSPIRTRVTEAFF.

The chain is built from TRBV7-2 and TRBJ2-4; D not resolved. CDR3 length: 12 amino acids. Between the trimmed V and J ends, which lost 6 bases and 7 bases, there was a span of 10 bases. CDR1 and CDR2 from the germline V gene are SGHTA and FQGNSA. The CDR3 DNA follows: TGTGCCAGCAGTCCTCCCGGGAACATTCAGTACTTC. Its protein product is CASSPPGNIQYF. Supplemented by reference TRBV7-2 and TRBJ2-4, the full variable domain reads GAGVSQSPSNKVTEKGKDVELRCDPISGHTALYWYRQSLGQGLEFLIYFQGNSAPDKSGLPSDRFSAERTGGSVSTLTIQRTQQEDSAVYLCASSPPGNIQYFGAGTRLSVL.